One sample yielded the 30 T cell receptor beta chains listed below, sequenced in a study of shared clonotypes between healthy human individuals. Method: immunoSEQ multiplex PCR; TCRdb's copy keeps in-frame clones and lacks some. The sample includes some 100,000 clones, about 70% of them seen just once. Material for sequencing was memory CD8+ T cells sorted from blood. This sample's subset: CD45RO+ cells pooled with CCR7-negative TemRA cells. Receptors were obtained from a woman in her twenties or thirties in good health.

The chain joins TRBV19 to TRBJ2-7; the D gene is possibly TRBD2 (5 bases). The germline V gene has CDR1 LNHDA and CDR2 SQIVND (reference sequence). CDR3 length equals 14 residues. V was trimmed by 3 bases and J by 4 bases, leaving 13 bases between them. CDR3 sequence: CASSIFGVWYEQYF. DNA for the CDR3: TGTGCCAGTAGTATCTTCGGGGTGTGGTACGAGCAGTACTTC. The whole variable domain, filled in from reference TRBV19 and TRBJ2-7, reads DGGITQSPKYLFRKEGQNVTLSCEQNLNHDAMYWYRQDPGQGLRLIYYSQIVNDFQKGDIAEGYSVSREKKESFPLTVTSAQKNPTAFYLCASSIFGVWYEQYFGPGTRLTVT.

V gene TRBV25-1 combines with J gene TRBJ2-3, with D possibly matching TRBD1 (5 bases). Germline loops: CDR1 MGHDK, CDR2 SYGVNS. V lost 7 bases, J lost 0 bases, and 14 bases lay in between. The CDR3 runs 15 residues. The CDR3 spells CASTTAVSSTDTQYF. CDR3 DNA: TGTGCCAGCACGACAGCCGTCAGTAGCACAGATACGCAGTATTTT.

The CDR3 DNA reads as TGTGCCAGCAGTCTAGGACCGACGGGAGGAGGGAAACTGTTTTTT. It specifies CASSLGPTGGGKLFF. The chain joins TRBV6-6 to TRBJ1-4; no definite D call. The CDR3 is made up of 15 amino acids. Trimming removed 5 bases from V and 11 bases from J, with 21 bases in between. Germline-derived CDR1 and CDR2 are MNHNY and SVGAGI (reference sequence).

The J gene is TRBJ2-4, the V gene TRBV5-4, with TRBD2 as a possible D gene (6 bases). CDR3 length equals 15 residues. Between the trimmed V and J ends, which lost 2 bases and 0 bases, there was a span of 9 bases. CDR1 is SGHNT, CDR2 YYREEE, per germline (reference sequence). CDR3 DNA sequence: TGTGCCAGCAGCTTAGCGGGTGCAGCCAAAAACATTCAGTACTTC. Translation gives CASSLAGAAKNIQYF.

Only one count was recorded for this clone. V is TRBV19 and J is TRBJ2-3; 8 bases line up with TRBD1. CDR1 LNHDA and CDR2 SQIVND come from the germline V gene (reference sequence). Trimming cost V 10 bases and J 0 bases; bases outside gene matches: 3. This CDR3 spans 13 amino acids. CDR3 DNA: TGTGCCACGAGACAGGGGAGCACAGATACGCAGTATTTT. It translates to CATRQGSTDTQYF.

V and J are TRBV13 and TRBJ2-3; the match to TRBD2 covers 7 bases. Germline trimming cut 4 bases from V and 4 bases from J; bases unmatched to any gene: 5. There are 14 residues in the CDR3. Germline V gene data show CDR1 as PRHDT and CDR2 as FYEKMQ (reference sequence). The DNA of the CDR3 is TGTGCCAGCAGCTACGGACTAGTCTCAGATACGCAGTATTTT. The encoded protein is CASSYGLVSDTQYF.

The chain joins TRBV10-3 to TRBJ1-2, with 9 bases lining up with TRBD1. CDR1 is ENHRY, CDR2 SYGVKD, per germline. CDR3 length equals 16 residues. V shed 5 bases, J shed 5 bases, and the junction held 12 bases outside the gene matches. The CDR3 DNA is TGTGCCATCAGTCAATCCAACCGGGGACAGGGATATGGCTACACCTTC. Translating it yields CAISQSNRGQGYGYTF.

This chain links TRBV5-4 with TRBJ2-2; D unclear. CDR3 length: 12 residues. CDR1 and CDR2 from the germline V gene are SGHNT and YYREEE (reference sequence). Deletions cut 2 bases from V and 8 bases from J, with 7 bases between. The CDR3: CASSLDRGELFF. CDR3 nucleotides: TGTGCCAGCAGCTTAGATCGAGGGGAGCTGTTTTTT.

The rearrangement links TRBV5-1 to TRBJ2-1, with D unclear. This CDR3 contains 14 residues. The germline V gene encodes CDR1 SGHRS and CDR2 YFSETQ. Between the trimmed V and J ends, which lost 6 bases and 3 bases, there was a span of 13 bases. This CDR3 reads CASKPALHYNEQFF. The CDR3 nucleotides are TGCGCCAGCAAGCCGGCCCTTCACTACAATGAGCAGTTCTTC.

This chain links TRBV14 with TRBJ2-7, with D possibly being TRBD2 (5 bases). The CDR3 runs 15 residues. Germline V CDR1 and CDR2: SGHDN, FVKESK. Trimming took 2 bases from V and 3 from J, leaving 14 bases between them. CDR3 protein: CASSQLSDWNYEQYF. The DNA for the CDR3 is TGTGCCAGCAGCCAACTCTCGGACTGGAACTACGAGCAGTACTTC.

This chain uses TRBV4-1 with TRBJ1-3, with 7 bases matching TRBD1. CDR1 is MGHRA and CDR2 is YSYEKL in the germline V gene. The CDR3 is made up of 17 amino acids. The V gene end was trimmed by 3 bases and the J gene end by 4 bases; junction bases not matched to a gene: 12. The CDR3 nucleotides are TGCGCCAGCAGCCAGCTAATCGCGGGACAGCACGGAAACACCATATATTTT. Its translation: CASSQLIAGQHGNTIYF.

The CDR3 region is CASSQDRDRNIQYF. In DNA form, the CDR3 reads TGCGCCAGCAGCCAAGATAGGGACAGAAACATTCAGTACTTC. The V and J genes are TRBV4-1 and TRBJ2-4; 7 bases align to TRBD1. CDR3 length equals 14 residues. V lost 0 bases to trimming and J lost 6 bases; unmatched junction nucleotides: 2. Germline CDR1 and CDR2: MGHRA and YSYEKL.

In its sample, this clone was seen once. The chain links TRBV11-2 to TRBJ2-5; D remains ambiguous. Germline CDR1 SGHAT, CDR2 FQNNGV. Trimming left V 1 base short and J 2 bases short, with 17 bases between. The CDR3 runs to 17 residues. This chain's CDR3 is CASSLARPSLSQETQYF. Here the CDR3 DNA reads TGTGCCAGCAGCTTAGCCCGCCCTAGTCTTTCGCAAGAGACCCAGTACTTC.

This clone appeared a few times. The chain combines TRBV5-1 with TRBJ1-3; 9 bases align to TRBD1. V gave up 3 bases and J gave up 0 bases; unmatched junction bases: 4. In germline, CDR1 is SGHRS, CDR2 YFSETQ. The CDR3 is 16 residues long. CDR3 sequence reads: CASSSWDRVSGNTIYF. CDR3 sequence (DNA): TGCGCCAGCAGCTCGTGGGACAGGGTCTCTGGAAACACCATATATTTT. Full variable domain (missing parts from reference TRBV5-1 and TRBJ1-3): KAGVTQTPRYLIKTRGQQVTLSCSPISGHRSVSWYQQTPGQGLQFLFEYFSETQRNKGNFPGRFSGRQFSNSRSEMNVSTLELGDSALYLCASSSWDRVSGNTIYFGEGSWLTVV.

This clone has a count of ten or more. The J gene is TRBJ2-3, the V gene TRBV6-4; D may match TRBD1 or TRBD2 (6 bases each). Germline V lookup: CDR1 MRHNA, CDR2 SNTAGT. The CDR3 contains 14 residues. Trimming took 8 bases from V and 2 from J, leaving 14 bases between them. CDR3 coding DNA: TGTGCCAGCGGGGAGGCAGGGGCCACAGATACGCAGTATTTT. It specifies CASGEAGATDTQYF.

The CDR3, as DNA: TGTGCCAGCACGGGGGCGAACTATGGCTACACCTTC. Its protein product is CASTGANYGYTF. J is TRBJ1-2 and V is TRBV9, with D perhaps matching TRBD1 (6 bases). Germline V gene sequence: CDR1 SGDLS, CDR2 YYNGEE. The length of the CDR3 is 12 residues. Trimming took off 6 bases at V and 2 bases at J, with 8 bases between the two ends.

The V and J genes are TRBV2 and TRBJ2-3; 12 bases agree with TRBD2. CDR1 is SNHLY, CDR2 FYNNEI, per germline. The CDR3 runs 17 residues. V shed 6 bases, J shed 3 bases, and the junction held 10 bases outside the gene matches. The CDR3 region has the DNA TGTGCCAGCAGCCGAGGGCTAGCGGGAGGGCTGACAGATACGCAGTATTTT. Protein sequence: CASSRGLAGGLTDTQYF.

The rearrangement uses TRBV9 and TRBJ1-4, with D tentatively TRBD1 (6 bases). Germline V CDR1 and CDR2: SGDLS, YYNGEE. V lost 1 base to trimming and J lost 5 bases, with 12 bases between them. The CDR3 contains 15 residues. The CDR3 DNA reads as TGTGCCAGCAGCGTATCCGGGACACAAAATGAAAAACTGTTTTTT. This codes for CASSVSGTQNEKLFF. Full variable domain (outside the CDR3, taken from reference TRBV9 and TRBJ1-4): DSGVTQTPKHLITATGQRVTLRCSPRSGDLSVYWYQQSLDQGLQFLIQYYNGEERAKGNILERFSAQQFPDLHSELNLSSLELGDSALYFCASSVSGTQNEKLFFGSGTQLSVL.

This chain uses TRBV6-1 with TRBJ2-7; the D call may be TRBD1 or TRBD2 (5 bases each). V was pared by 3 bases and J by 0 bases, with 9 bases between. CDR1 is MNHNS, CDR2 SASEGT, per germline. CDR3 size: 14 residues. The CDR3: CASSDGANSYEQYF. For the CDR3, the DNA is TGTGCCAGCAGTGACGGGGCAAACTCCTACGAGCAGTACTTC.

This clone was observed once. The chain joins TRBV19 to TRBJ2-7, with TRBD1 matching over 9 bases. After removal of 11 bases from V and 3 bases from J, the junction contained 8 bases not matched to a gene. Germline values: CDR1 LNHDA, CDR2 SQIVND (reference sequence). This CDR3 is built from 13 residues. Here the CDR3 reads CAVGGTGNYEQYF. The CDR3 region has the DNA TGTGCCGTTGGGGGGACAGGGAACTACGAGCAGTACTTC.

V is TRBV5-6 and J is TRBJ2-4; TRBD2 agrees at 9 bases. Trimming took 4 bases from V and 0 from J; bases not matched to a gene: 2. Germline V gene lookup returns CDR1 SGHDT and CDR2 YYEEEE. The CDR3 totals 15 residues. In DNA, the CDR3 is TGTGCCAGCAGCAGACTAGCGGTAGCCAAAAACATTCAGTACTTC. Its protein is CASSRLAVAKNIQYF.

Note on this clone: Relative to the germline gene, one junction end is altered; a read error may explain this. The gene calls are TRBV7-7 and TRBJ2-5; no clear D. Germline V lookup: CDR1 SSHAT, CDR2 FNYEAQ (reference sequence). The CDR3 sequence is 13 residues long. For the CDR3, the DNA is TGTGCCAACAGCTTTAGGTTAGAGGAGACCCAGTACTTC. It encodes CANSFRLEETQYF. The whole variable domain, remainder taken from reference TRBV7-7 and TRBJ2-5, is GAGVSQSPRYKVTKRGQDVTLRCDPISSHATLYWYQQALGQGPEFLTYFNYEAQPDKSGLPSDRFSAERPEGSISTLTIQRTEQRDSAMYRCANSFRLEETQYFGPGTRLLVL.

V usage is TRBV6-1 and J usage is TRBJ2-7; TRBD1 aligns across 8 bases. V lost 3 bases to trimming and J lost 5 bases; unmatched junction nucleotides: 15. The CDR3 spans 17 residues. Germline V lookup: CDR1 MNHNS, CDR2 SASEGT. CDR3 in amino acids: CASSDRRKTGDQDEQYF. As DNA, the CDR3 is TGTGCCAGCAGTGACCGCCGGAAGACAGGGGATCAGGACGAGCAGTACTTC.

This clone was recorded only once. The V gene is TRBV7-6, the J gene TRBJ2-5; 8 bases are a match to TRBD1. The last part of the DNA fits TRBJ2-7 better; the J call may be wrong. This CDR3 is 14 amino acids long. The germline gives CDR1 SGHVS, CDR2 FNYEAQ. The CDR3 region has the DNA TGTGCCAGCAGCTCAGGACAGGGTGCCTACGAGCAGTACTTC. Translating it yields CASSSGQGAYEQYF.

Of note for this clone: A read error is likely here: a far larger clone is one base away. Other DNA sequences within the sample encode an identical CDR3. The chain couples TRBV28 to TRBJ2-3; D might be TRBD2 (6 bases). Germline lookup yields CDR1 MDHEN and CDR2 SYDVKM. CDR3 length: 16 residues. The CDR3 region is CASRFIRERQTDTQYF. As DNA, the CDR3 is TGTGCCAGCAGATTTATCCGGGAGCGGCAGACAGATACGCAGTATTTC.

The chain couples TRBV20-1 to TRBJ2-7; D is ambiguous. Trimming removed 5 bases from V and 2 bases from J, with 7 bases in between. Germline-derived CDR1 and CDR2 are DFQATT and SNEGSKA (reference sequence). The CDR3 covers 11 residues. CDR3 sequence: CSAASPYEQYF. In DNA, the CDR3 is TGCAGTGCTGCTTCCCCCTACGAGCAGTACTTC.

This chain joins TRBV4-1 and TRBJ2-5; D ambiguous. Germline loops: CDR1 MGHRA, CDR2 YSYEKL. Between the trimmed V and J ends, which lost 0 bases and 2 bases, there was a span of 4 bases. The CDR3 spans 13 residues. CDR3 amino acids: CASSQDGQETQYF. As DNA, the CDR3 is TGCGCCAGCAGCCAAGACGGACAAGAGACCCAGTACTTC.

The CDR3 DNA reads TGTGCCAGCAGTGACCGGGGGTCTGCTCAGCGGGCAATTCAAGAGACCCAGTACTTC. Translation: CASSDRGSAQRAIQETQYF. The genes are TRBV2 and TRBJ2-5; TRBD2 is a possible D gene (6 bases). Germline values: CDR1 SNHLY, CDR2 FYNNEI. There are 19 residues in the CDR3. Trimming cost V 3 bases and J 2 bases, with 25 bases left between them. Complete variable domain (other parts from reference TRBV2 and TRBJ2-5): EPEVTQTPSHQVTQMGQEVILRCVPISNHLYFYWYRQILGQKVEFLVSFYNNEISEKSEIFDDQFSVERPDGSNFTLKIRSTKLEDSAMYFCASSDRGSAQRAIQETQYFGPGTRLLVL.

The chain couples TRBV27 to TRBJ2-7, with D possibly TRBD1 on 6 matching bases. V lost 4 bases to trimming and J lost 10 bases, with 14 bases between them. The germline V gene encodes CDR1 MNHEY and CDR2 SMNVEV (reference sequence). The CDR3 contains 12 residues. CDR3 nucleotides: TGTGCCAGCAGTTCCAGGGGAGTAAGACAGTACTTC. Residues: CASSSRGVRQYF.

The V gene is TRBV10-1, the J gene TRBJ1-2; D is uncertain. The V end lost 7 bases, the J end lost 4 bases, and 13 bases lay between the germline ends. In germline, CDR1 is WNHNN, CDR2 SYGVQD (reference sequence). The CDR3 runs to 13 residues. The CDR3 loop is CASKTDVCYGYTF. DNA of the CDR3: TGCGCCAGCAAAACTGACGTCTGCTATGGCTACACCTTC.